These 7 T cell receptor beta chains share one sample of origin, sequenced in a study of cytomegalovirus exposure and HLA in healthy donors. Here immunoSEQ multiplex PCR was the method, and the copy in TCRdb shows in-frame clones only, minus some. The table records over 200,000 clones, around 90% of them present only once. The sample consisted of PBMCs. These receptors were collected from a woman between 18 and 30 years old in good health and CMV-seronegative.

This clone was seen only a few times. The CDR3 nucleotides read TGTGCCTGGACCCGACAGGGGGGCTACGAGCAGTACTTC. Protein product: CAWTRQGGYEQYF. The gene calls are TRBV30 and TRBJ2-7; TRBD1 aligns across 9 bases. Germline V gene sequence: CDR1 GTSNPN, CDR2 SVGIG (reference sequence). The CDR3 loop spans 13 amino acids. The junction had 4 bases not matched to a gene; V was cut back by 4 bases and J by 3 bases.

The V and J genes are TRBV4-1 and TRBJ2-1, with 12 bases matching TRBD2. J lost 9 bases, V lost 0 bases, and 6 bases had no gene match. The CDR3 runs 16 residues. In germline, CDR1 is MGHRA, CDR2 YSYEKL. CDR3 residues: CASSQDLAGGPVEQFF. The CDR3 DNA sequence: TGCGCCAGCAGCCAAGACCTAGCGGGAGGGCCGGTTGAGCAGTTCTTC.

The sample holds a few counts of this clone. The J gene is TRBJ2-5, the V gene TRBV7-3, with 7 bases aligning to TRBD1. V lost 1 base and J lost 2; bases outside the gene matches: 10. Germline V CDR1 and CDR2: SGHTA, FQGTGA. The CDR3 loop spans 17 amino acids. CDR3 in amino acids: CASSLKGVGRGQETQYF. The CDR3, as DNA: TGTGCCAGCAGCTTAAAGGGCGTAGGCAGGGGGCAAGAGACCCAGTACTTC.

The chain uses TRBV27 and TRBJ2-7, with D hard to call. With 8 bases removed from V and 1 base from J, the gap between germline ends came to 12 bases. The CDR3 totals 13 residues. The V gene's germline CDR1 is MNHEY and CDR2 SMNVEV (reference sequence). CDR3 in amino acids: CASSRGQSYEQYF. CDR3 bases: TGTGCCAGCTCTAGAGGCCAGTCCTACGAGCAGTACTTC.

This sequence joins TRBV29-1 and TRBJ2-7; weak D call: TRBD1 (6 bases). The germline gives CDR1 SQVTM, CDR2 ANQGSEA. Trimming pared 6 bases from V and 6 bases from J, leaving 24 bases between. This CDR3 is 15 amino acids long. CDR3 sequence reads: CSVLLPQGRLFEQYF. The CDR3 nucleotides are TGCAGCGTCCTTTTACCGCAGGGGAGATTATTCGAGCAGTACTTC.

The rearrangement uses TRBV5-1 and TRBJ2-3, with TRBD2 matching over 7 bases. V shed 0 bases and J 3 bases; nucleotides not matched to a gene: 10. The CDR3 covers 17 residues. Germline CDR1 reads SGHRS; CDR2 reads YFSETQ. CDR3 residues: CASSLAGGRSGTDTQYF. The CDR3 nucleotides read TGCGCCAGCAGCTTGGCCGGGGGGAGGTCAGGGACAGATACGCAGTATTTT.

The chain is built from TRBV4-2 and TRBJ2-7; TRBD2 matches at 12 bases. From germline, CDR1 is LGHNA and CDR2 YNFKEQ. Trimming removed 3 bases from V and 4 bases from J; junction bases left unmatched: 1. The CDR3 loop spans 14 amino acids. CDR3 residues: CASSHGLAGYEQYF. CDR3 nucleotide sequence: TGTGCCAGCAGCCACGGACTAGCGGGGTACGAGCAGTACTTC.